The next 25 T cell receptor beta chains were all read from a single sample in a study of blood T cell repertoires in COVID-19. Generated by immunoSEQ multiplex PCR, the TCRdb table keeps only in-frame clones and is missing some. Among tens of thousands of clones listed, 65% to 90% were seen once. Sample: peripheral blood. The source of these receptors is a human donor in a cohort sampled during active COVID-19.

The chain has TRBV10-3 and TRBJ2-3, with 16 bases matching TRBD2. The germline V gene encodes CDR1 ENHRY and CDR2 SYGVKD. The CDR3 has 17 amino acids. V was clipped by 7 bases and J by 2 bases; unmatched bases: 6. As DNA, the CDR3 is TGTGCCATCAAGCCGGGACTAGCGGGAGGGACCACAGATACGCAGTATTTT. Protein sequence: CAIKPGLAGGTTDTQYF.

The CDR3 nucleotides read TGTGCCAGCAGCTCAGGACCGGGACTAGCGGGAGAGAGGGAGCAGTACTTC. Its protein is CASSSGPGLAGEREQYF. This chain connects TRBV7-9 to TRBJ2-7; 14 bases match TRBD2. The CDR3 sequence is 17 residues long. Per the germline V gene, CDR1 is SEHNR and CDR2 is FQNEAQ (reference sequence). The ends lost 4 bases at V and 7 bases at J; junction bases unmatched: 12.

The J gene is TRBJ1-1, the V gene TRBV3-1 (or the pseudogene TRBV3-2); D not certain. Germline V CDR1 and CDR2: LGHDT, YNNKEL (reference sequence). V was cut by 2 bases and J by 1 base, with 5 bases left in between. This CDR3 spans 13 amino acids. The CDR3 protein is CASSQLRNTEAFF. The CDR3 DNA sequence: TGTGCCAGCAGCCAACTTCGGAACACTGAAGCTTTCTTT.

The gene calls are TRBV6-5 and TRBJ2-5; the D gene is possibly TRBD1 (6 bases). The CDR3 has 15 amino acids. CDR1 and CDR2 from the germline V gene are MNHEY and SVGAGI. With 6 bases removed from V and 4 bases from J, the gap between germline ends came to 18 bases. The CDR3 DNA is TGTGCCAGCAGGCCTCAGGGGAACATCGGAGAGACCCAGTACTTC. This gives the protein CASRPQGNIGETQYF.

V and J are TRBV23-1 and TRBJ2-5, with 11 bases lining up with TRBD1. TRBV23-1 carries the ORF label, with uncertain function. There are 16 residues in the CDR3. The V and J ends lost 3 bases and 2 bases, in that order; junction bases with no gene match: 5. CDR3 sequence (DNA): TGCGCCAGCAGTCATAAGGGGGACAGGGGGCAAGAGACCCAGTACTTC. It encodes CASSHKGDRGQETQYF.

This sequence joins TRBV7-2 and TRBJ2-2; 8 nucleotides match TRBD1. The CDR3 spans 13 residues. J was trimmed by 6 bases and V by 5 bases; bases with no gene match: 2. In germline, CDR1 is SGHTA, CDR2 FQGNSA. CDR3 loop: CASSRQGSGELFF. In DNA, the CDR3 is TGTGCCAGCAGCCGACAGGGGTCCGGGGAGCTGTTTTTT.

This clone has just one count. The CDR3 region has the DNA TGTGCCAGCAGCGGGGTCGGGAAAGGGGACTCTCTCGAAAATGAGCAGTTCTTC. Its translation is CASSGVGKGDSLENEQFF. V gene TRBV5-8 combines with J gene TRBJ2-1, with D possibly being TRBD2 (6 bases). Germline V gene data show CDR1 as SGHTS and CDR2 as YDEGEE. The CDR3 is 18 residues long. Trimming cost V 4 bases and J 7 bases, with 27 bases left between them.

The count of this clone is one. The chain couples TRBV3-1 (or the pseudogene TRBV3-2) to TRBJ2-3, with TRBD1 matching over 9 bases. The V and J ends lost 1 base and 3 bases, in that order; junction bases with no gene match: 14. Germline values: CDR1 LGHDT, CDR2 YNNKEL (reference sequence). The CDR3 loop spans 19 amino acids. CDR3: CASSQVLWGGQGETDTQYF. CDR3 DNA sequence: TGTGCCAGCAGCCAAGTTTTATGGGGGGGACAGGGTGAAACAGATACGCAGTATTTT.

The CDR3 sequence is CASSLGQGYGQPQHF. The CDR3 DNA is TGCGCCAGCAGCTTGGGACAGGGCTACGGTCAGCCCCAGCATTTT. The chain recombines TRBV5-1 with TRBJ1-5; 7 bases match TRBD1. With V trimmed by 0 bases and J by 6 bases, 6 bases remained unmatched. Germline CDR1 and CDR2: SGHRS and YFSETQ. There are 15 residues in the CDR3.

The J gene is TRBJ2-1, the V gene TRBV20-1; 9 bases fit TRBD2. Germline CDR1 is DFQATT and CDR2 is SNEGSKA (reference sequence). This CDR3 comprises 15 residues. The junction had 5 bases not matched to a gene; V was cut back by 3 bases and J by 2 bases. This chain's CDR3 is CSASALAGTYNEQFF. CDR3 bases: TGCAGTGCTAGTGCACTAGCGGGTACCTACAATGAGCAGTTCTTC.

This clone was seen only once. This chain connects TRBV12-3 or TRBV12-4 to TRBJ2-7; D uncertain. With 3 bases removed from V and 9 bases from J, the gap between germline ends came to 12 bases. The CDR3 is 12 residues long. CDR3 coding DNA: TGTGCCAGCAGTTTGTCAGGCCCGGTGCAGTACTTC. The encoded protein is CASSLSGPVQYF.

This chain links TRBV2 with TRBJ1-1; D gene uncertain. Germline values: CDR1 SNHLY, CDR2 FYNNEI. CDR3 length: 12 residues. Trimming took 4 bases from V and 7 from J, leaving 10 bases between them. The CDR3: CASSAPPVEAFF. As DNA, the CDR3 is TGTGCCAGCAGTGCCCCCCCGGTTGAAGCTTTCTTT.

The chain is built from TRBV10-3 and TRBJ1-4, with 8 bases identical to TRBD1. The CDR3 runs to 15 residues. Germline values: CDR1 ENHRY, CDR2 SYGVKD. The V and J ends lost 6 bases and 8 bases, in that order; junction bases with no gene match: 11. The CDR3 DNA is TGTGCCATCAGGGGGTCAGGGGGCGATTTCGAAAAACTGTTTTTT. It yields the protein CAIRGSGGDFEKLFF.

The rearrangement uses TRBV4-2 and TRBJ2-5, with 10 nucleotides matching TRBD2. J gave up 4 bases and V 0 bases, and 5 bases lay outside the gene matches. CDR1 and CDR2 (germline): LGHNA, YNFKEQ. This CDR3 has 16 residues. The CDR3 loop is CASSQDHIAGGETQYF. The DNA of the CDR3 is TGTGCCAGCAGCCAAGACCATATAGCGGGGGGAGAGACCCAGTACTTC.

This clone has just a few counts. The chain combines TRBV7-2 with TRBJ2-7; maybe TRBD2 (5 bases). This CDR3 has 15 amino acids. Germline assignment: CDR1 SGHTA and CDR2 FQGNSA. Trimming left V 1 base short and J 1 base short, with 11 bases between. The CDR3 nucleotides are TGTGCCAGCAGCTTAGGTGGGAGTGGTTCCTACGAGCAGTACTTC. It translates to CASSLGGSGSYEQYF. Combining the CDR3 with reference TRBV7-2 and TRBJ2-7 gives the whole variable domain GAGVSQSPSNKVTEKGKDVELRCDPISGHTALYWYRQSLGQGLEFLIYFQGNSAPDKSGLPSDRFSAERTGGSVSTLTIQRTQQEDSAVYLCASSLGGSGSYEQYFGPGTRLTVT.

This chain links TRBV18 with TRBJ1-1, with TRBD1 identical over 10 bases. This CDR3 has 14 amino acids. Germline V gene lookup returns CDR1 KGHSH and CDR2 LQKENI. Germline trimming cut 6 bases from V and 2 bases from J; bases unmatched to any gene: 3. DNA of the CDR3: TGTGCCAGCTCGAAGACAGGGGGCAACACTGAAGCTTTCTTT. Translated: CASSKTGGNTEAFF.

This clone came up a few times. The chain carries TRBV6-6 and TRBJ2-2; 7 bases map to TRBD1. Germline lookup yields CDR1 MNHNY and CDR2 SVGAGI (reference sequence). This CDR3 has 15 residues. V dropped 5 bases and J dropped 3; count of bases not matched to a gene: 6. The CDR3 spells CASSKTGFDTGELFF. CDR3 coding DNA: TGTGCCAGCAGTAAGACAGGGTTCGACACCGGGGAGCTGTTTTTT.

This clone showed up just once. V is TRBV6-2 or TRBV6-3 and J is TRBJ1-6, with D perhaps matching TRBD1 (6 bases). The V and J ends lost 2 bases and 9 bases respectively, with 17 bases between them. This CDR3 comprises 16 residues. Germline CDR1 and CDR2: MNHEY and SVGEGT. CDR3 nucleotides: TGTGCCAGCAGTTACCGCACAGGGATCTGGAGTTCACCCCTCCACTTT. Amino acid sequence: CASSYRTGIWSSPLHF.

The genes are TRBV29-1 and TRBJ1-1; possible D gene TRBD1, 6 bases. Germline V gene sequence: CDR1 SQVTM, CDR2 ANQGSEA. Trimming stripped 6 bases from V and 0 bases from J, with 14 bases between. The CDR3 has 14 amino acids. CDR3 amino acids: CSVGGTPMNTEAFF. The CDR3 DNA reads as TGCAGCGTGGGGGGGACACCCATGAACACTGAAGCTTTCTTT. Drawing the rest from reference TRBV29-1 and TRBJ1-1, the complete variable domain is SAVISQKPSRDICQRGTSLTIQCQVDSQVTMMFWYRQQPGQSLTLIATANQGSEATYESGFVIDKFPISRPNLTFSTLTVSNMSPEDSSIYLCSVGGTPMNTEAFFGQGTRLTVV.

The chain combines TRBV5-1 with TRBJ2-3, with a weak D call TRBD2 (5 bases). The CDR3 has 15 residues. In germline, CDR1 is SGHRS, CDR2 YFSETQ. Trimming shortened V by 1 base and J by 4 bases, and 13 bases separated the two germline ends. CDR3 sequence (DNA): TGCGCCAGCAGCTTGCCTAGCAATGCTCCAGATACGCAGTATTTT. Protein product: CASSLPSNAPDTQYF.

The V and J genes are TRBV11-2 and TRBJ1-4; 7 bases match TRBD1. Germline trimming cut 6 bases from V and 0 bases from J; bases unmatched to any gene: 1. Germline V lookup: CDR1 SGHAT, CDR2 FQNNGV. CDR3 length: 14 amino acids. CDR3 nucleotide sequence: TGTGCCAGCAGGACAGGGACAACTAATGAAAAACTGTTTTTT. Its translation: CASRTGTTNEKLFF.

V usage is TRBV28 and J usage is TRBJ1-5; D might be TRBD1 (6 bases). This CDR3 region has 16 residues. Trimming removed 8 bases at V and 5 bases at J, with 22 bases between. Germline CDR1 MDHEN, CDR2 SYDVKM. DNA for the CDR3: TGTGCCAGCGTGGGGGCTGGGACATCTAAGGATCAGCCCCAGCATTTT. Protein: CASVGAGTSKDQPQHF.

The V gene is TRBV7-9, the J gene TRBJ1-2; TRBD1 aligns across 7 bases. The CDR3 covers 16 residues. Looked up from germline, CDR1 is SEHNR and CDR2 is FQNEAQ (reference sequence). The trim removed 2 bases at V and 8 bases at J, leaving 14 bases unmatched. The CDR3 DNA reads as TGTGCCAGCAGCTTATCAGCGGGGGAGGGGGCAGGCGGCTACACCTTC. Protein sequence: CASSLSAGEGAGGYTF. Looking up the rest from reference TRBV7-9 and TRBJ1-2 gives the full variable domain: DTGVSQNPRHKITKRGQNVTFRCDPISEHNRLYWYRQTLGQGPEFLTYFQNEAQLEKSRLLSDRFSAERPKGSFSTLEIQRTEQGDSAMYLCASSLSAGEGAGGYTFGSGTRLTVV.

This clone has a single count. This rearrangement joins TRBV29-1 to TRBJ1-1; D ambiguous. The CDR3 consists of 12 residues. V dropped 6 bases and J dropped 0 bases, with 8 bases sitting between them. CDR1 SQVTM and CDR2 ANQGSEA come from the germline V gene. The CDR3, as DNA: TGCAGCGTACTCACTTTGAACACTGAAGCTTTCTTT. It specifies CSVLTLNTEAFF.

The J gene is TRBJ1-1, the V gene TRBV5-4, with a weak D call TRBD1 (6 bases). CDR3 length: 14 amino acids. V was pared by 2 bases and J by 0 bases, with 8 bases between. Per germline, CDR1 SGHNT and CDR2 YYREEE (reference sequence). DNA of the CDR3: TGTGCCAGCAGCTTTAGGGGGTTGAACACTGAAGCTTTCTTT. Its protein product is CASSFRGLNTEAFF.